A selection of T cell receptor beta chains follows, all from one sample in a study of CD8 T cells in Susac syndrome. TCRdb redid the calling of the immunoSEQ multiplex PCR reads with MiXCR, one entry per CDR3 protein. Here the sample spans approximately 270,000 distinct CDR3 sequences, just under 95% being singletons. Sequences were obtained from CD4+ T cells from PBMCs. The receptors come from a human donor with multiple sclerosis. Each CDR3 is given with its conserved first and last residue. A D gene is named only where the DNA matches it firmly.

cdr3_aa,v_call,d_call,j_call
CASSAFTGNTIYF,TRBV9,-,TRBJ1-3
CASSLGWINQPQHF,TRBV7-9,-,TRBJ1-5
CSVTGTTGEKLFF,TRBV29-1,-,TRBJ1-4
CASSPRGQRNYGYTF,TRBV3-1,TRBD1,TRBJ1-2
CASSSGRETQYF,TRBV12-3/TRBV12-4,-,TRBJ2-5
CASSQGIVNQPQHF,TRBV13,-,TRBJ1-5
CASSLALAGGDTQYF,TRBV12-3/TRBV12-4,TRBD2,TRBJ2-3
CAIRSRGDTQYF,TRBV10-3,-,TRBJ2-3
CASSLATGAETQYF,TRBV7-9,-,TRBJ2-5
CASSKLAWAEAFF,TRBV7-8,-,TRBJ1-1
CASSPDRVRQPQHF,TRBV19,TRBD1,TRBJ1-5
CASSVAGTGTEGYEQFF,TRBV9,TRBD1,TRBJ2-1
CASSFDDRIGGYTF,TRBV12-3/TRBV12-4,-,TRBJ1-2
CASSQDTIYF,TRBV28,-,TRBJ1-3
CASSLGTGGGELFF,TRBV10-1,TRBD1,TRBJ2-2
CASSGPMGLTQNIQYF,TRBV28,-,TRBJ2-4
CASSYSGRRMNTEAFF,TRBV6-5,-,TRBJ1-1
CASRRPAGSSYEQYF,TRBV27,-,TRBJ2-7
CASSQAGPDTQYF,TRBV4-1,-,TRBJ2-3
CASSVSGTGSYGYTF,TRBV9,TRBD1,TRBJ1-2
CASSEALSNQPQHF,TRBV6-1,-,TRBJ1-5
CASSPWTGLNTEAFF,TRBV3-1,TRBD1,TRBJ1-1
CASRPDSVDYGYTF,TRBV2,-,TRBJ1-2